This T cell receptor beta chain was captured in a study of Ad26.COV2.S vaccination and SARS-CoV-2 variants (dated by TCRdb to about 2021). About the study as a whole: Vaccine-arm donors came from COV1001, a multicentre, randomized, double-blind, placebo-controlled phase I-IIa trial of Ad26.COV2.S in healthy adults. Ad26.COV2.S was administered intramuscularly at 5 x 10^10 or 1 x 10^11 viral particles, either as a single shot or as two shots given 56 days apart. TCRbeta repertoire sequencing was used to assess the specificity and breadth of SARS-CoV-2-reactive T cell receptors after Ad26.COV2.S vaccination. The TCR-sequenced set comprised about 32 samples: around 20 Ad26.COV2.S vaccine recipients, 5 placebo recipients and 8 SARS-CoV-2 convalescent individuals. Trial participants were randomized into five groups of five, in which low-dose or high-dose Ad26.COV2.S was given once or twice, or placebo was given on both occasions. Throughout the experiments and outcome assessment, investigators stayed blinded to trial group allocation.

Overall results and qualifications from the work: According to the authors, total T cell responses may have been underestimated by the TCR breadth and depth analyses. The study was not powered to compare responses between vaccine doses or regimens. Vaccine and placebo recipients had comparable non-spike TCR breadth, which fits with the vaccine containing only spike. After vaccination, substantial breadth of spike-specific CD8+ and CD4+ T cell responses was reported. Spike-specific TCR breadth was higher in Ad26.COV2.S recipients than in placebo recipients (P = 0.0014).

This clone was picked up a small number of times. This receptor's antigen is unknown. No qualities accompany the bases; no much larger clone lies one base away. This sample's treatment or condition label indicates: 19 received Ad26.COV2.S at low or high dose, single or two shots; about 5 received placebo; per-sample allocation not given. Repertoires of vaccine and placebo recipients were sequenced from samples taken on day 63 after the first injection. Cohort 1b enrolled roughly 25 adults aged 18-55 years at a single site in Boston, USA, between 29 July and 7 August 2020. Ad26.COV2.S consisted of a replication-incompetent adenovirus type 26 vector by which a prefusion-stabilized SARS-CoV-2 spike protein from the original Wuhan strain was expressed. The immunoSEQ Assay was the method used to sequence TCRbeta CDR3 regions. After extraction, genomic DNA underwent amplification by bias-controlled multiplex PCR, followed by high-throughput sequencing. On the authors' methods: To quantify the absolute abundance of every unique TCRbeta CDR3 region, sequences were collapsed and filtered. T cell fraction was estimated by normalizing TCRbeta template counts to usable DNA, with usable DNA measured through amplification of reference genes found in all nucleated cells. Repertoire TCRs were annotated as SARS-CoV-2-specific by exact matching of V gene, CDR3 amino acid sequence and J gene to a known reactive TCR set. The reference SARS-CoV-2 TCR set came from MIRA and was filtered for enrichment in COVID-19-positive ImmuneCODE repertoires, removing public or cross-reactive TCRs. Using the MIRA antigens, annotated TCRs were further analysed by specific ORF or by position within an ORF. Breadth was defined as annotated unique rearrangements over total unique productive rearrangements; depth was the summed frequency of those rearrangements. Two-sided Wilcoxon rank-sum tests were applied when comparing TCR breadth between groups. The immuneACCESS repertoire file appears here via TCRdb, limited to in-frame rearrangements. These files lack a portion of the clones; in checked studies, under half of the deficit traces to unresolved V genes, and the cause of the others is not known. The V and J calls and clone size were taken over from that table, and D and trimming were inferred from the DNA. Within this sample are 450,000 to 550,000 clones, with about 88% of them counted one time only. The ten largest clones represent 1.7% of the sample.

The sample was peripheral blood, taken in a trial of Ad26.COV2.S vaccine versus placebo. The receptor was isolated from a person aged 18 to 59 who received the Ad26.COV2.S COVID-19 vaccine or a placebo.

The DNA reads as follows: TGCAGCGTTGCTGGAGGGCCCGAAAATCAGCCCCAGCATTTT. This translates into CSVAGGPENQPQHF. The sequence is built from TRBV29-1 and TRBJ1-5; a confident D gene designation cannot be given. The CDR3 contains 14 residues, cysteine and phenylalanine counted. CDR3 DNA is the only sequence kept; it has 42 bases, read in frame from the first base. V lost 4 bases and J lost 4 bases; the stretch between them is 14 bases long. Via the germline V gene, CDR1 is SQVTM and CDR2 ANQGSEA.